The table lists the clone carrying this T cell receptor (beta chain) with a count of one. The antigen is not known. A read error is possible here, since a much larger clone lies one base away. The time point was: newly diagnosed GD, antithyroid drugs for less than 3 months. Following extraction of RNA from PBMCs, that RNA was used to make the TCR library. With iRepertoire HTBI primers and Arm-PCR of CDR3 regions, TCR beta libraries were built. TCRdb re-analysed the multiplex PCR reads in MiXCR, keeping a single row per CDR3 protein. The table lists 420,000 or so distinct CDR3 sequences, about a sixth of them singletons, with about 23% in the top ten. This sample is part of a study of regulatory T cells in long-lasting Graves disease. Trimming cost V 6 bases and J 7 bases, with 19 bases left between them. This CDR3 has 14 residues. Study-wide points: Persistent disease showed a preference for TRBV28, TRBJ1-2 and TRBJ2-5.

These data were likewise used in another study, on T cells in Graves' hyperthyroidism and ophthalmopathy.

This clonotype was obtained from a woman aged 18 to 35 with Graves disease. This sequence joins TRBV12-3 or TRBV12-4 and TRBJ2-7; D not certain. This specimen was peripheral blood mononuclear cells (PBMCs), taken at new diagnosis, from a patient treated with antithyroid drugs. The CDR3 spells CASSFYLPYNEQYF. The DNA of the CDR3 is TGTGCCAGCAGCTTCTATTTACCCTACAATGAGCAGTACTTC.